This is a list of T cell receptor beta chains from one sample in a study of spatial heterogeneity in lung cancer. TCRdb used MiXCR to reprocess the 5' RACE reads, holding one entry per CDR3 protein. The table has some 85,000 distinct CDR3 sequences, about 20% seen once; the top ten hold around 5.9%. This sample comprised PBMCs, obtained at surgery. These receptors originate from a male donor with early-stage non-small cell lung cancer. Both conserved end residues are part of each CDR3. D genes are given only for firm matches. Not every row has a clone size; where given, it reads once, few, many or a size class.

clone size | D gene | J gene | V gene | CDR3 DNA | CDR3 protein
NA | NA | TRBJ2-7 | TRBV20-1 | TGCAGTGCTTATGGATCTGATAGCTCCTACGAGCAGTACTTC | CSAYGSDSSYEQYF
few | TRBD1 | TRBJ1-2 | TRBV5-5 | TGTGCCAGCAGCTCTTGGGGGACAGGGGTTGATATCTATGGCTACACCTTC | CASSSWGTGVDIYGYTF
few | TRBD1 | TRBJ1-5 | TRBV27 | TGTGCCAGCAGTTTCAGACAGGGAGGCAATCAGCCCCAGCATTTT | CASSFRQGGNQPQHF
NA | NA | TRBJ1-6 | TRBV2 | TGTGCCAGCAGCGATCTTATCGGGGGGCCTAATTCACCCCTCCACTTT | CASSDLIGGPNSPLHF
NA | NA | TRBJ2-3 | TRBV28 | TGTGCCAGCAAACGAAACACAGATACGCAGTATTTT | CASKRNTDTQYF
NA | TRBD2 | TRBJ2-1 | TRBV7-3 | TGTGCCAGCAGCTTCGGCCCAGCGGGGAGGTCTGAGCAGTTCTTC | CASSFGPAGRSEQFF
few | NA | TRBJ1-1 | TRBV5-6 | TGTGCCAGCAGCTGGGGTGGAGGTTGGACTGAAGCTTTCTTT | CASSWGGGWTEAFF
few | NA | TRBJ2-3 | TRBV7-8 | TGTGCCAGCAGCCCTAGGACGGGAGATGTGGCAGATACGCAGTATTTT | CASSPRTGDVADTQYF
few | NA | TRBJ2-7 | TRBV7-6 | TGTGCCAGCAGCTTAACGGGGGCGCAGTACGAGCAGTACTTC | CASSLTGAQYEQYF
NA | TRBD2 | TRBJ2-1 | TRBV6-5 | TGTGCCAGCAGTAAGACTAGCGGGGGCCTCAATGAGCAGTTCTTC | CASSKTSGGLNEQFF
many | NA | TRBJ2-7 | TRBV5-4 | TGTGCCAGCTCCCCACCCCCCCCTGAGGCCGAGCAGTACTTC | CASSPPPPEAEQYF